These T cell receptor beta chains were read from a single sample in a study of blood T cell repertoires in COVID-19. Method: immunoSEQ multiplex PCR; TCRdb's copy keeps in-frame clones and lacks some. The table shows 41,000 or so clones, with 87% occurring only once. The sequenced sample consisted of peripheral blood. Source of these receptors: a man aged 60 to 69 with acute or convalescent COVID-19. Each CDR3 is given with its conserved first and last residue. A D gene is named only where the DNA matches it firmly. Only some rows state a clone size, as once, few, many or a class for expanded clones.

.,TRBV4-2,TRBJ2-5,medium-sized,TGTGCCAGCAGCCAAGCCGGCGGTAGCGTGACCCAGTACTTC,CASSQAGGSVTQYF
.,TRBV11-2,TRBJ1-5,.,TGTGCCAGCAGCTTCAGGGGAAAGAATCAGCCCCAGCATTTT,CASSFRGKNQPQHF
.,TRBV5-6,TRBJ2-5,.,TGTGCCAGCAGACGCGGGACAGTCCAAGAGACCCAGTACTTC,CASRRGTVQETQYF
TRBD1,TRBV19,TRBJ2-6,.,TGTGCCAGTAGTGTACAGGGGACCGGGGCCAACGTCCTGACTTTC,CASSVQGTGANVLTF
TRBD1,TRBV7-8,TRBJ1-1,.,TGTGCCAGCAGCTTAGGCGGGACAGGGTTTACTGAAGCTTTCTTT,CASSLGGTGFTEAFF
.,TRBV29-1,TRBJ1-2,.,TGCAGCGTCGCCGACAGCAATGGCTACACCTTC,CSVADSNGYTF
TRBD2,TRBV6-2/TRBV6-3,TRBJ2-7,.,TGTGCCAGCAGTCCGGGACTAGCTCAGATGTTCTCCTACGAGCAGTACTTC,CASSPGLAQMFSYEQYF
TRBD1,TRBV7-9,TRBJ1-2,.,TGTGCCAGCAGCGGAAGGGACAGGGCGCTCGATAGGGCCTACACCTTC,CASSGRDRALDRAYTF
.,TRBV11-2,TRBJ1-4,.,TGTGCCAGCAGCTCCCTAATGGTTCGAGAAAAACTGTTTTTT,CASSSLMVREKLFF
TRBD1,TRBV25-1,TRBJ1-6,.,TGTGCCAGCAGGCCGACAGGGCTCTTTAATTCACCCCTCCACTTT,CASRPTGLFNSPLHF
.,TRBV5-1,TRBJ2-7,once,TGCGCCAGCAGCCTTGACGGGGGAGGAACCTACGAGCAGTACTTC,CASSLDGGGTYEQYF
TRBD1,TRBV10-3,TRBJ1-5,.,TGTGCCATCAGTGGTCTCACCGGGACAGGGGACAATCAGCCCCAGCATTTT,CAISGLTGTGDNQPQHF
TRBD1,TRBV2,TRBJ1-4,.,TGTGCCAGCAGTGGACAGGGGAATAATGAAAAACTGTTTTTT,CASSGQGNNEKLFF
TRBD2,TRBV5-6,TRBJ2-1,.,TGTGCCAGCAGCTTGATAGCGGGTTACAATGAGCAGTTCTTC,CASSLIAGYNEQFF
TRBD2,TRBV5-1,TRBJ2-7,.,TGCGCCAGCACCCGTAACAGCGGGGGGGGCTACGAGCAGTACTTC,CASTRNSGGGYEQYF
TRBD1,TRBV9,TRBJ1-5,.,TGTGCCAGCAGCGTAGAACGGAGGGGGCGCTTCCCTTATAGCAATCAGCCCCAGCATTTT,CASSVERRGRFPYSNQPQHF
TRBD2,TRBV4-3,TRBJ2-3,once,TGCGCCAGCAGCCAAGCGACTAGCGGGGGGCAACTATCTAGCACAGATACGCAGTATTTT,CASSQATSGGQLSSTDTQYF
.,TRBV5-1,TRBJ2-5,.,TGCGCCAGCAGCTACGGACAGCACCAAGAGACCCAGTACTTC,CASSYGQHQETQYF
.,TRBV12-5,TRBJ1-5,.,TGTGCTAGTGGTTTGGCTGCCTACAATCAGCCCCAGCATTTT,CASGLAAYNQPQHF
.,TRBV5-5,TRBJ1-2,.,TGTGCCAGCAGCTTACGGACAGTAACTGGCTACACCTTC,CASSLRTVTGYTF
.,TRBV14,TRBJ1-1,.,TGTGCCAGCAGCCAGCCGGGAACCCGAGCGGGTGCTTTCTTT,CASSQPGTRAGAFF
.,TRBV7-2,TRBJ1-3,.,TGTGCCAGCAGCTCTTATACAGGGCACGGAAACACCATATATTTT,CASSSYTGHGNTIYF
.,TRBV4-3,TRBJ1-6,few,TGCGCCAGCAGCCAAGAGGTCGCGGGCCACTTCTCCTATAATTCACCCCTCCACTTT,CASSQEVAGHFSYNSPLHF
.,TRBV27,TRBJ1-2,.,TGTGCCAGCAGTTTTCACCAAGCGGCACGCCCATATGGCTACACCTTC,CASSFHQAARPYGYTF
.,TRBV7-6,TRBJ2-7,once,TGTGCCAGCAGCCCGGGGAACCGGTTATGGGAGCAGTACTTC,CASSPGNRLWEQYF
.,TRBV2,TRBJ1-1,.,TGTGCCAGCAGTAAGGCCCCCCGAAGGCGGGAGGACACTGAAGCTTTCTTT,CASSKAPRRREDTEAFF
TRBD1,TRBV15,TRBJ1-1,.,TGTGCCACCAGCGACCCCGGACAGGGTTTTTTAGGGGGAAGGAACACTGAAGCTTTCTTT,CATSDPGQGFLGGRNTEAFF
.,TRBV12-3/TRBV12-4,TRBJ1-1,.,TGTGCCAGCTATCGGGACACTGAAGCTTTCTTT,CASYRDTEAFF
.,TRBV4-3,TRBJ2-6,.,TGCGCCAGCAGCCAAGATAGCATGTCCTCTGGGGCCAACGTCCTGACTTTC,CASSQDSMSSGANVLTF
.,TRBV27,TRBJ1-5,.,TGTGCCAGCAGCCCAAACCCCCAAACAGGACCCATTCGCAATCAGCCCCAGCATTTT,CASSPNPQTGPIRNQPQHF
.,TRBV10-3,TRBJ1-5,.,TGTGCCACACAAGCGACTAGCAATCAGCCCCAGCATTTT,CATQATSNQPQHF
.,TRBV7-8,TRBJ1-3,.,TGTGCCAGCAGCTTAGTACGGGGGAGCTCTGGAAACACCATATATTTT,CASSLVRGSSGNTIYF
TRBD2,TRBV27,TRBJ2-3,.,TGTGCCAGCAGATATAGCGGGGGGCTCGCCTCGGGTACGCAGTATTTT,CASRYSGGLASGTQYF
TRBD1,TRBV6-6,TRBJ2-1,.,TGTGCCAGCGATAAAATAGGGGGCTCGGATGAGCAGTTCTTC,CASDKIGGSDEQFF
TRBD1,TRBV7-2,TRBJ2-5,.,TGTGCCAGCAGCTCGGATGGACAGGGGAAGACCCAGTACTTC,CASSSDGQGKTQYF
TRBD1,TRBV6-5,TRBJ1-1,.,TGTGCCAGCAGTTACTCGTCCGGACAGGGGGCGACTTTCTTT,CASSYSSGQGATFF
TRBD1,TRBV7-8,TRBJ1-2,few,TGTGCCAGCAGCTTAGGCGGACAGGGGGTCTATGGCTACACCTTC,CASSLGGQGVYGYTF
.,TRBV10-3,TRBJ1-1,.,TGTGCCATCAGTGAAAGGGGTGACACTGAAGCTTTCTTT,CAISERGDTEAFF
TRBD1,TRBV6-5,TRBJ1-1,.,TGTGCCAGCAGTCCCCGGGACAGACTGAACACTGAAGCTTTCTTT,CASSPRDRLNTEAFF
TRBD2,TRBV19,TRBJ2-1,.,TGTGCCACCACGGGGGGGGGAGAGCAGTTCTTC,CATTGGGEQFF
.,TRBV2,TRBJ2-3,few,TGTGCCAGCAGAAGACAGATCTCTAGCACAGATACGCAGTATTTT,CASRRQISSTDTQYF
TRBD2,TRBV5-6,TRBJ2-7,.,TGTGCCAGCAGCCCTATGTCGGGGGGGGCCTGGGAGCAGTACTTC,CASSPMSGGAWEQYF
.,TRBV19,TRBJ1-2,.,TGTGCCAGTAGTCTAGGAGGCTATGGCTACACCTTC,CASSLGGYGYTF
TRBD1,TRBV5-6,TRBJ2-7,.,TGTGCCAGCAGTTCCGGGACAGGGGCCTACGAGCAGTACTTC,CASSSGTGAYEQYF
TRBD2,TRBV7-2,TRBJ2-1,.,TGTGCCAGCAGCTCGTGGGCTAGCGGGGGGGCTGAGCAGTTCTTC,CASSSWASGGAEQFF
TRBD1,TRBV5-5,TRBJ2-1,.,TGTGCCAGCAGCCCCAGTCAACAGGGGGGAACCCCCTTTTACAATGAGCAGTTCTTC,CASSPSQQGGTPFYNEQFF
.,TRBV4-3,TRBJ1-1,.,TGCGCCAGCAGCCAAAGCGTTCGATACACTGAAGCTTTCTTT,CASSQSVRYTEAFF
.,TRBV27,TRBJ1-4,.,TGTGCCAGCAGGCATGGACTGAAACTGTTTTTT,CASRHGLKLFF
TRBD1,TRBV5-6,TRBJ1-2,.,TGTGCCAGCAGCTTGAAAGGGGGCGAAGAGGTTGGCTACACCTTC,CASSLKGGEEVGYTF
TRBD2,TRBV11-2,TRBJ2-7,.,TGTGCCAGCAGCTTAGTCCGGGAGGCCTACGAGCAGTACTTC,CASSLVREAYEQYF